This note documents a single T cell receptor beta chain sequence. Its antigen is still unknown. The data originate from a study of OX40 agonist ivuxolimab in advanced cancers. Study results and caveats: Averaged across samples, CD8+ T cells carried more expanded clones than CD4+ did.

Assay used: immunoSEQ multiplex PCR; TCRdb lists only in-frame clones, some missing. The table records roughly 48,000 clones, 86% of them present only once. Germline V lookup: CDR1 ENHRY, CDR2 SYGVKD. CDR3 length: 11 residues. Trimming shortened V by 0 bases and J by 8 bases, and 4 bases separated the two germline ends. Patients who had autoimmune disease history or got systemic immunosuppression were left out. The sample in question was CD4+ or CD8+ T cells sorted from blood, obtained in a trial of the OX40 agonist ivuxolimab. The chain joins TRBV10-3 to TRBJ1-2; D uncertain. The sequence was obtained from an adult with an advanced solid tumor such as melanoma, head and neck, liver or kidney cancer. Here the CDR3 reads CAISESLGYTF. The CDR3 DNA reads as TGTGCCATCAGTGAGTCCCTGGGCTACACCTTC.